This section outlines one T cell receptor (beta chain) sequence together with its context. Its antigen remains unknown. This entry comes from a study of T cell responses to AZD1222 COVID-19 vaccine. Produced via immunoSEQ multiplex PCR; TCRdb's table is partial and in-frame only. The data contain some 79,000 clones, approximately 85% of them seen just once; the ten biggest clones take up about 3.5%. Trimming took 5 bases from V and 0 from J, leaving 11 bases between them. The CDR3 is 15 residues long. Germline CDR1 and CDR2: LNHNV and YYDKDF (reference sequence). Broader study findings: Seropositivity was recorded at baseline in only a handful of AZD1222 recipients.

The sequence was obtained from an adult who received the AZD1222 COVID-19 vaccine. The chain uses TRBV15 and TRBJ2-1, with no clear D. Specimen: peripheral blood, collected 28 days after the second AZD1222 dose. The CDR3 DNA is TGTGCCACCAGCTCCGGCCCAACCTCCTACAATGAGCAGTTCTTC. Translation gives CATSSGPTSYNEQFF. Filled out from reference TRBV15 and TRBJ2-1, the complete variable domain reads DAMVIQNPRYQVTQFGKPVTLSCSQTLNHNVMYWYQQKSSQAPKLLFHYYDKDFNNEADTPDNFQSRRPNTSFCFLDIRSPGLGDTAMYLCATSSGPTSYNEQFFGPGTRLTVL.